The clone carrying this TCR beta chain occurred a few times. Its antigen is undetermined. CDR1 is ENHRY, CDR2 SYGVKD, per germline. This CDR3 is 14 amino acids long. Trimming removed 4 bases at V and 2 bases at J, with 10 bases between. Sequencing was performed with immunoSEQ multiplex PCR; in TCRdb, only in-frame clones are kept and a portion is missing. The sample lists about 48,000 clones, roughly 81% occurring once. The data are from a study of OX40 agonist ivuxolimab in advanced cancers. Study-wide background: At 65% to 90% male, the cohort had a mean age of 60 years, ranging from about 23 to 80. Partial responses occurred in Three dose-escalation patients, one with hepatocellular carcinoma and two with cutaneous melanoma. Study conclusions and caveats: In CD8+ T cells, expanded clones were on average more numerous than in CD4+.

Blood samples were obtained at baseline, cycle 4 day 1, and cycle 7 day 1. The chain couples TRBV10-3 to TRBJ2-3, with D perhaps matching TRBD2 (5 bases). Sequences were derived from CD4+ or CD8+ T cells sorted from blood, sampled in a trial of the OX40 agonist ivuxolimab. The TCR comes from an adult with an advanced solid tumor such as melanoma, head and neck, liver or kidney cancer. The CDR3 protein is CAISAGADTDTQYF. Written as DNA, the CDR3 is TGTGCCATCAGTGCTGGAGCGGACACAGATACGCAGTATTTT.